This T cell receptor (beta chain) was recorded in a study of technical replicates of blood from several donors. V lost 2 bases and J 5 bases, leaving 11 bases between the germline ends. The germline gives CDR1 SGHKS, CDR2 YYEKEE (reference sequence). The CDR3 loop spans 13 amino acids. This clone appeared a few times. Sequenced by immunoSEQ multiplex PCR; TCRdb stores in-frame clones only, minus some. The sample carries around 15,000 clones, 86% recorded once. The clonotype was recovered from a human donor in good health. The chain recombines TRBV5-5 with TRBJ2-7; tentatively, D is TRBD2 (5 bases). Source material: PBMCs. DNA for the CDR3: TGTGCCAGCAGCTTATTTGCGGGCAACGAGCAGTACTTC. Encoded protein: CASSLFAGNEQYF. The whole variable domain, remainder taken from reference TRBV5-5 and TRBJ2-7, is DAGVTQSPTHLIKTRGQQVTLRCSPISGHKSVSWYQQVLGQGPQFIFQYYEKEERGRGNFPDRFSARQFPNYSSELNVNALLLGDSALYLCASSLFAGNEQYFGPGTRLTVT.